This T cell receptor (beta chain) was profiled in a study of a mutant IDH1 vaccine in newly diagnosed glioma. As for time point: week 5, during vaccination. Vaccine doses each comprised 300 ug of mutant IDH1 20-mer peptide, with topical imiquimod. Produced via immunoSEQ multiplex PCR; TCRdb's table is partial and in-frame only. The table has 30,000 to 40,000 clones, approximately 83% seen once. Of note for this clone: The antigen remains undetermined.

The receptor's source is a young man with glioma. Here the sequenced sample was PBMCs, taken from a glioma patient whose treatment included an IDH1 peptide vaccine.

CDR3 nucleotides: TGTGCCAGCAGCCTACGGACAGGGGGCGGGTTTACTGAAGCTTTCTTT. As protein: CASSLRTGGGFTEAFF. This sequence joins TRBV5-4 and TRBJ1-1; 11 nucleotides agree with TRBD1. The CDR3 sequence is 16 residues long. Germline CDR1 and CDR2: SGHNT and YYREEE (reference sequence). J gave up 5 bases and V 4 bases, and 10 bases lay outside the gene matches.